One and the same sample provided the 10 T cell receptor beta chains below, sequenced in a study of T cell responses to AZD1222 COVID-19 vaccine (dated by TCRdb to the early 2020s). The method was the immunoSEQ multiplex PCR assay. Here the immuneACCESS table is served through TCRdb, limited to in-frame sequences with V and J called. Missing clones are a known gap in these copies; in checked studies unresolved V genes cover under half, and the rest lacks a known reason. The sample contains 70,000 to 85,000 clones, 80% to 90% of them found a single time. The top ten hold less than 3% of the sample. Taken with the paper, the label for time point translates to: baseline before first vaccination. This specimen was peripheral blood, taken on day 0 of AZD1222 vaccination. The receptors were sampled from an adult in good health.

CDR3 loop: CASSWDRARNTEAFF. As DNA, the CDR3 is TGTGCCAGCTCATGGGACAGGGCAAGGAACACTGAAGCTTTCTTT. The rearrangement uses TRBV18 and TRBJ1-1; 9 bases line up with TRBD1. The CDR3 spans 15 residues. Germline-derived CDR1 and CDR2 are KGHSH and LQKENI. V was pared by 5 bases and J by 1 base, with 5 bases of the junction left unmatched.

The rearrangement joins TRBV5-1 to TRBJ1-1, with D uncertain. The CDR3 has 14 amino acids. CDR1 and CDR2 from the germline V gene are SGHRS and YFSETQ. The V gene lost 0 bases and the J gene lost 11 bases, with 17 bases spanning the gap. This CDR3 reads CASSLGGRNVEAFF. The CDR3 DNA sequence: TGCGCCAGCAGCTTGGGAGGGAGAAACGTGGAGGCTTTCTTT.

V is TRBV30 and J is TRBJ2-1, with D perhaps TRBD1 (6 bases). Germline V gene data show CDR1 as GTSNPN and CDR2 as SVGIG (reference sequence). The CDR3 totals 11 residues. The ends were cut back, 4 bases at V and 12 bases at J, with 13 bases in the middle. CDR3 loop: CAWMQGTSQFF. The DNA for the CDR3 is TGTGCCTGGATGCAGGGGACGTCGCAGTTCTTC.

The rearrangement uses TRBV14 and TRBJ1-2; D is uncertain. V lost 5 bases to trimming and J lost 5 bases, with 18 bases between them. The CDR3 spans 15 residues. Germline V lookup: CDR1 SGHDN, CDR2 FVKESK. The CDR3 nucleotides read TGTGCCAGCAGCAACCCGGACCATGAACTTTATGGCTACACCTTC. This sequence encodes CASSNPDHELYGYTF.

The chain combines TRBV5-1 with TRBJ2-3; 10 bases are shared with TRBD2. This CDR3 contains 15 residues. CDR1 SGHRS and CDR2 YFSETQ come from the germline V gene. After removal of 1 base from V and 5 bases from J, the junction contained 4 bases not matched to a gene. The CDR3 is CASSLSGGAKDTQYF. The CDR3 nucleotides read TGCGCCAGCAGCTTGAGCGGGGGGGCCAAAGATACGCAGTATTTT.

This clone was seen more than once but under ten times. The sample carries other DNA sequences with the same CDR3. The V and J genes are TRBV28 and TRBJ2-5; TRBD2 might be the D (5 bases). With 3 bases removed from V and 1 base from J, the gap between germline ends came to 6 bases. Germline CDR1 and CDR2: MDHEN and SYDVKM. CDR3 length equals 13 residues. Written as DNA, the CDR3 is TGTGCCAGCAGTTTGGAGGTCCAAGAGACCCAGTACTTC. This gives the protein CASSLEVQETQYF.

With respect to this clone: The same CDR3 is also encoded by other DNA sequences in this sample. The chain recombines TRBV27 with TRBJ2-7; D is ambiguous. The germline gives CDR1 MNHEY, CDR2 SMNVEV (reference sequence). V was trimmed by 4 bases and J by 1 base, leaving 2 bases between them. The CDR3 sequence is 11 residues long. CDR3 loop: CASSSSYEQYF. CDR3 coding DNA: TGTGCCAGCAGTTCTTCCTACGAGCAGTACTTC.

The chain combines TRBV27 with TRBJ2-7, with D perhaps TRBD1 (5 bases). CDR3 size: 13 residues. V was trimmed by 5 bases and J by 3 bases, leaving 11 bases between them. CDR1 and CDR2 (germline): MNHEY, SMNVEV (reference sequence). As DNA, the CDR3 is TGTGCCAGCAGTACCCAGGGCAGCTACGAGCAGTACTTC. This sequence encodes CASSTQGSYEQYF.

This sequence joins TRBV27 and TRBJ1-2; D ambiguous. V lost 7 bases and J lost 4, with 13 bases in between. Germline lookup yields CDR1 MNHEY and CDR2 SMNVEV (reference sequence). CDR3 length equals 13 residues. CDR3 DNA: TGTGCCAGCAAACGGACGGACTTCTATGGCTACACCTTC. Amino acids: CASKRTDFYGYTF.

The table lists this clone with a count of one. The chain combines TRBV7-9 with TRBJ2-5; D might be TRBD1 (6 bases). V was shortened by 6 bases and J by 5 bases, with 16 bases between the two germline ends. Germline CDR1 SEHNR, CDR2 FQNEAQ (reference sequence). The CDR3 totals 14 residues. The CDR3 region is CASRDIQGRETQYF. DNA for the CDR3: TGTGCCAGCAGAGATATCCAGGGGCGGGAGACCCAGTACTTC.